This TCR beta chain was obtained from a study of T cell repertoires in cytomegalovirus infection. TCRdb re-derived calls from the reads in MiXCR, one entry per CDR3 protein. The sample contains 300,000 to 400,000 distinct CDR3 sequences, 29% of which appear only once. The CDR3 consists of 16 residues. CDR1 and CDR2 (germline): SGHTA, FQGNSA. Trimming took 0 bases from V and 4 from J, leaving 13 bases between them. A note on this clonotype: The antigen is not known.

This receptor was taken from a human donor in good health (CMV status not recorded). Some clones in this sample may be carry-over from other donors' samples. The specimen comprised cultured PBMCs, sampled from culture after CMV antigen stimulation. V is TRBV7-2 and J is TRBJ1-5; a possible D gene is TRBD1 (5 bases). The CDR3 DNA reads as TGTGCCAGCAGCTTAGCAGGGGCAGCTGGAAATCAGCCCCAGCATTTT. This gives the protein CASSLAGAAGNQPQHF.